This T cell receptor beta chain is from a study of T cell responses to AZD1222 COVID-19 vaccine. With respect to this clone: The antigen is unknown.

General study findings and limits: At study baseline, merely several AZD1222 recipients were seropositive.

V lost 2 bases and J lost 1; bases outside the gene matches: 5. The CDR3 spans 16 residues. Germline lookup yields CDR1 WSHSY and CDR2 SAAADI. The method was immunoSEQ multiplex PCR; TCRdb's version includes in-frame clones alone and lacks a portion of them. The profile covers approximately 150,000 clones, with more than 80% appearing a single time and roughly 7.6% taken by the ten largest. The chain recombines TRBV10-2 with TRBJ2-5; 9 bases align to TRBD2. The sequence was obtained from an adult who received the MenACWY meningococcal vaccine as a control. The sample in question was peripheral blood, obtained 28 days after the second dose of the MenACWY control vaccine. The CDR3 sequence is CASSETGLAPQETQYF. The CDR3 DNA sequence: TGCGCCAGCAGTGAGACGGGACTAGCTCCCCAAGAGACCCAGTACTTC.